A selection of T cell receptor beta chains follows, all from one sample in a study of cytomegalovirus exposure and HLA in healthy donors. Libraries were prepared by immunoSEQ multiplex PCR; TCRdb keeps only in-frame clonotypes and omits some of them. Here the sample spans about 100,000 clones, about 75% being singletons. The specimen sequenced was PBMCs. The receptors originated from a man aged 40-49 years in good health and CMV-seropositive. Both conserved end residues are trimmed from each CDR3. Size is omitted from some rows. Given values are once, few, many or a class for expanded clones.

clone size: NA
V gene: TRBV25-1
CDR3 protein: ASSELGQGNTGELF

clone size: few
V gene: TRBV27
CDR3 protein: ASGRLAVNTDTQY

clone size: NA
V gene: TRBV11-2
CDR3 protein: ASSFGSSPQETQY

clone size: NA
V gene: TRBV19
CDR3 protein: ASSSGTAAYGYT

clone size: once
V gene: TRBV28
CDR3 protein: ASSPGTSGLKTQY

clone size: few
V gene: TRBV2
CDR3 protein: ASSPRWEQY

clone size: NA
V gene: TRBV5-1
CDR3 protein: ASSLVQLADTQY

clone size: NA
V gene: TRBV6-5
CDR3 protein: ASSYRGFEGARGYT

clone size: NA
V gene: TRBV6-5
CDR3 protein: ASRPSGGEQY

clone size: NA
V gene: TRBV10-3
CDR3 protein: AAIGTPNTGELF

clone size: NA
V gene: TRBV9
CDR3 protein: ASSVGDGTGGYEQY

clone size: NA
V gene: TRBV7-9
CDR3 protein: ASSLGGITDTQY

clone size: NA
V gene: TRBV7-3
CDR3 protein: ASSLNGVNNDEQF

clone size: NA
V gene: TRBV28
CDR3 protein: ASSSTNPGLQY

clone size: once
V gene: TRBV7-2
CDR3 protein: ASSLRQGFDYGYT

clone size: NA
V gene: TRBV5-4
CDR3 protein: ASSNDRGHTGELF

clone size: NA
V gene: TRBV14
CDR3 protein: ASSQNSWTSRYEQY

clone size: NA
V gene: TRBV28
CDR3 protein: ASSSLGAGFSYEQY

clone size: few
V gene: TRBV2
CDR3 protein: ASTDLPGQGEL

clone size: NA
V gene: TRBV5-1
CDR3 protein: ASSLESGGASTDTQY